This T cell receptor beta chain originates from a study of CD8 T cells in ankylosing spondylitis. In germline, CDR1 is MNHEY, CDR2 SVGAGI. The CDR3 loop spans 12 amino acids. Trimming left V 7 bases short and J 6 bases short, with 12 bases between. The sample holds many counts of this clonotype. Antigen unknown. Points from the study as a whole: Earlier literature documents some of the motif variants in reactive arthritis synovial fluid and blood.

TCRdb itself ran the 5' RACE reads through MiXCR, one entry per CDR3 protein. The table lists about 240,000 distinct CDR3 sequences, 8% to 9.5% of them singletons, with over 6.5% in the top ten. The specimen sequenced was blood, either unsorted or a sorted T cell fraction (not recorded which). The chain recombines TRBV6-5 with TRBJ1-1, with D maybe TRBD1 (5 bases). This sequence was found in a male donor with ankylosing spondylitis or in good health (not recorded which). The DNA of the CDR3 is TGTGCCAGCACCGACTGGGGGGCTGAAGCTTTCTTT. Protein: CASTDWGAEAFF.